This TCR beta chain was identified in a study of cytomegalovirus exposure and HLA in healthy donors. CDR1 and CDR2 from the germline V gene are SEHNR and FQNEAQ (reference sequence). V lost 3 bases and J 10 bases, leaving 7 bases between the germline ends. There are 11 residues in the CDR3. It was with 60 Vbeta and 13 Jbeta primers that the PCR ran. Here immunoSEQ multiplex PCR was the method, and the copy in TCRdb shows in-frame clones only, minus some. Among 140,000 to 150,000 clones listed, more than 70% were seen once. The chain uses TRBV7-9 and TRBJ2-1; D unclear. The clonotype was recovered from a middle-aged woman in good health and CMV-seronegative. The specimen sequenced was PBMCs. The DNA for the CDR3 is TGTGCCAGCAGCTTGTTGAGGGAGCAGTTCTTC. Amino acids: CASSLLREQFF.